Described below is a single T cell receptor beta chain sequence and its context. Its specificity is unknown. The data stem from a study of beta chain features in type 1 diabetes. Points from the study as a whole: Patients' naive, central memory and regulatory TCRB repertoires appeared more alike than those of healthy donors. There were fewer insertions and more deletions at the VDJ junctions of type 1 diabetes patients. In every one of the four CD4+ subsets, TCRB CDR3s were moderately but significantly shorter in Type 1 diabetes patients. Cells with high TCR expression could be over-represented by cDNA sequencing.

Investigators reverse transcribed all isolated RNA, so they sequenced expressed TCRB transcripts. Profiled with immunoSEQ multiplex PCR; TCRdb holds only in-frame clones, not every one. The sample consists of roughly 100,000 clones, about 26% of them appearing once. The CDR3 runs to 16 residues. V was pared by 2 bases and J by 2 bases, with 15 bases between. CDR1 and CDR2 from the germline V gene are SGHNT and YYREEE (reference sequence). The material sequenced was central memory CD4+ T cells from blood. The chain employs TRBV5-4 and TRBJ2-3; D may be TRBD2 (6 bases). The clonotype was recovered from a young woman with type 1 diabetes. In DNA form, the CDR3 reads TGTGCCAGCAGCTTTGCATACGGGAGCGCCACAGATACGCAGTATTTT. This translates into CASSFAYGSATDTQYF.